These 28 T cell receptor beta chains were sequenced from one sample in a study of T cells expressing NK-cell markers. TCRdb reanalyzed the 5' RACE reads, giving one entry per CDR3 protein sequence and no DNA. Its clone listing holds around 470,000 distinct CDR3 sequences. Sequenced sample: blood T cells: a sorted CD56 or NKG2C T cell subset, CD4+ or CD8+ T cells, or bulk PBMC T cells (not recorded which). These receptors came from a woman between 50 and 59 years old in good health.

The genes are TRBV13 and TRBJ2-3; TCRdb gives TRBD1 as the D gene, but with no DNA this cannot be confirmed. This CDR3 comprises 14 residues. Germline V gene data show CDR1 as PRHDT and CDR2 as FYEKMQ (reference sequence). The CDR3 is CASSLGGRKDTQYF.

The chain links TRBV24-1 to TRBJ2-1; the D call from TCRdb, TRBD2, cannot be confirmed without DNA. The CDR3 is made up of 20 amino acids. The germline V gene encodes CDR1 KGHDR and CDR2 SFDVKD. CDR3 protein: CATSDSTGTSGRGVYNEQFF.

J is TRBJ2-7 and V is TRBV7-9; TCRdb indicates TRBD1, and absent DNA this call remains unverified. This CDR3 region has 17 residues. Germline V gene lookup returns CDR1 SEHNR and CDR2 FQNEAQ (reference sequence). The chain's CDR3 is CASSFWDRRNLTYEQYF.

This chain links TRBV14 with TRBJ2-2; with no DNA, the TCRdb D assignment of TRBD2 cannot be verified. Germline V gene lookup returns CDR1 SGHDN and CDR2 FVKESK. The CDR3 has 14 amino acids. This CDR3 is CASSRYGGEGELFF.

This rearrangement joins TRBV5-1 to TRBJ2-7; TCRdb selects TRBD1, and the lack of DNA leaves this call unchecked. The germline CDR1 and CDR2 sequences are SGHRS and YFSETQ. The CDR3 is 15 residues long. This CDR3 reads CASSPSGQGYHEQYF.

V is TRBV24-1 and J is TRBJ2-1; TCRdb designates TRBD2, a call that cannot be tested without DNA. The CDR3 runs to 17 residues. The germline CDR1 and CDR2 sequences are KGHDR and SFDVKD. This CDR3 is CATSEFGTSGIHNEQFF.

This chain connects TRBV5-1 to TRBJ2-1; the TRBD1 assignment by TCRdb is unverifiable without DNA. The CDR3 covers 12 residues. The germline V gene encodes CDR1 SGHRS and CDR2 YFSETQ. The CDR3 region is CASSSGGIWQFF.

The chain couples TRBV5-1 to TRBJ2-7; TCRdb gives TRBD1 as the D gene, but with no DNA this cannot be confirmed. This CDR3 has 13 residues. Germline V gene sequence: CDR1 SGHRS, CDR2 YFSETQ. CDR3 amino acids: CASRQGASYEQYF.

This chain connects TRBV2 to TRBJ2-7; the D call of TRBD1 rests on TCRdb alone, since no DNA is present to check it. Germline lookup yields CDR1 SNHLY and CDR2 FYNNEI. The CDR3 has 14 residues. The CDR3 region is CASSPGTGNYEQYF.

The chain links TRBV6-5 to TRBJ1-1. This CDR3 has 16 amino acids. Per the germline V gene, CDR1 is MNHEY and CDR2 is SVGAGI. The CDR3 sequence is CASSYIGLGSVSEAFF.

This chain joins TRBV5-1 and TRBJ2-7; TCRdb names TRBD2, which stays unverified in the absence of DNA. The CDR3 length is 15 residues. Germline V gene data show CDR1 as SGHRS and CDR2 as YFSETQ. The CDR3 spells CASSLGAAGVGEQYF.

The J gene is TRBJ2-1, the V gene TRBV29-1; TCRdb indicates TRBD1, and absent DNA this call remains unverified. The CDR3 loop spans 11 amino acids. From germline, CDR1 is SQVTM and CDR2 ANQGSEA. The CDR3 spells CSVDAAGHAFF.

This chain uses TRBV11-2 with TRBJ1-6; the TCRdb D gene call, TRBD1, has no DNA to confirm it. This CDR3 has 17 amino acids. CDR1 and CDR2 (germline): SGHAT, FQNNGV. CDR3 amino acids: CASSLVGQGIRNSPLHF.

The rearrangement uses TRBV6-5 and TRBJ2-7. The CDR3 covers 14 residues. Germline values: CDR1 MNHEY, CDR2 SVGAGI. The chain's CDR3 is CASSLNTGGHEQYF.

This chain's CDR3 is CASSWRPSGSYEQYF. V gene TRBV5-1 combines with J gene TRBJ2-7; with no DNA, the TCRdb D assignment of TRBD2 cannot be verified. The CDR3 consists of 15 residues. CDR1 is SGHRS, CDR2 YFSETQ, per germline.

J is TRBJ1-2 and V is TRBV5-6; with no DNA, the TCRdb D assignment of TRBD1 cannot be verified. From germline, CDR1 is SGHDT and CDR2 YYEEEE. The CDR3 has 14 residues. The CDR3 sequence: CASSSGTGIYGYTF. The whole variable domain, remainder taken from reference TRBV5-6 and TRBJ1-2, is DAGVTQSPTHLIKTRGQQVTLRCSPKSGHDTVSWYQQALGQGPQFIFQYYEEEERQRGNFPDRFSGHQFPNYSSELNVNALLLGDSALYLCASSSGTGIYGYTFGSGTRLTVV.

CDR3 residues: CASTQLGDTDTQYF. V is TRBV27 and J is TRBJ2-3; TCRdb's D gene call, TRBD1, goes unchecked for lack of DNA. CDR1 and CDR2 (germline): MNHEY, SMNVEV (reference sequence). CDR3 size: 14 residues.

CDR3 region: CASSLRATIQETQYF. The rearrangement joins TRBV5-1 to TRBJ2-5. Germline CDR1 and CDR2: SGHRS and YFSETQ. CDR3 length: 15 residues.

The chain links TRBV14 to TRBJ2-2; the D gene TCRdb calls, TRBD1, cannot be checked with no DNA. The CDR3 runs to 17 residues. Germline CDR1 SGHDN, CDR2 FVKESK. The CDR3 loop reads CASSQVRGLGDTGELFF.

This chain joins TRBV6-5 and TRBJ2-5. Germline V gene sequence: CDR1 MNHEY, CDR2 SVGAGI. This CDR3 has 13 amino acids. The CDR3: CASSYTAQETQYF.

The genes are TRBV6-2 or TRBV6-3 and TRBJ1-1. Germline V gene lookup returns CDR1 MNHEY and CDR2 SVGEGT. The CDR3 length is 14 residues. The CDR3 sequence: CASRLYRGLTEAFF.

V and J are TRBV15 and TRBJ1-2. The CDR3 has 16 amino acids. Germline-derived CDR1 and CDR2 are LNHNV and YYDKDF (reference sequence). This chain's CDR3 is CATSGEGRRRRYGYTF.

V gene TRBV5-1 combines with J gene TRBJ2-1; TCRdb names TRBD2, which stays unverified in the absence of DNA. Germline CDR1 reads SGHRS; CDR2 reads YFSETQ. CDR3 length equals 17 residues. This CDR3 reads CASSTLGGRASYNEQFF. The variable domain in full, with the rest retrieved from reference TRBV5-1 and TRBJ2-1, is KAGVTQTPRYLIKTRGQQVTLSCSPISGHRSVSWYQQTPGQGLQFLFEYFSETQRNKGNFPGRFSGRQFSNSRSEMNVSTLELGDSALYLCASSTLGGRASYNEQFFGPGTRLTVL.

The chain recombines TRBV19 with TRBJ2-3; there is no DNA to check the TCRdb D call of TRBD2. CDR1 is LNHDA, CDR2 SQIVND, per germline (reference sequence). CDR3 length: 15 amino acids. Here the CDR3 reads CASSTGGRFKDTQYF.

The gene calls are TRBV15 and TRBJ2-7; TCRdb's assignment of TRBD2 cannot be checked, as there is no DNA. CDR1 is LNHNV and CDR2 is YYDKDF in the germline V gene (reference sequence). This CDR3 is 15 amino acids long. CDR3 protein: CATSRASGTSVEQYF.

The gene calls are TRBV29-1 and TRBJ1-1. The CDR3 is 17 amino acids. Germline lookup yields CDR1 SQVTM and CDR2 ANQGSEA. CDR3 region: CSVESRRGSPMNTEAFF.

V gene TRBV6-5 combines with J gene TRBJ2-1; TCRdb's D gene call, TRBD2, goes unchecked for lack of DNA. The CDR3 is made up of 17 amino acids. The germline V gene encodes CDR1 MNHEY and CDR2 SVGAGI. CDR3 in amino acids: CASSWQGLAGQVNEQFF.

The genes are TRBV5-4 and TRBJ2-2; TCRdb indicates TRBD1, and absent DNA this call remains unverified. CDR1 and CDR2 (germline): SGHNT, YYREEE (reference sequence). The CDR3 runs to 15 residues. Here the CDR3 reads CASSPDPVRTGELFF.